The entry below gives a single T cell receptor beta chain sequence along with its context. Its specificity is not known. Mismatch with germline at one junction end may stem from a read error. Tagging with unique molecular identifiers was a feature of the TCR beta cDNA libraries. The source material, roughly 0.9 to 11 million T cells, gave rise to roughly 0.5 million cDNA molecules. TCRdb itself ran the PCR reads through MiXCR, one entry per CDR3 protein. The sample shows around 200,000 distinct CDR3 sequences, roughly 28% of them seen only once. This entry is derived from a study of post-analysis software for immune sequencing data. Study-wide results and caveats: Samples sharing a preparation batch grouped tightly together when assessed by F measure. Normalized Chao1 diversity in multiple sclerosis patients fell significantly below that of controls. About 5 TRBV segments were significantly more frequent in patients than in controls. TRBV5-6, TRBV5-1 and TRBV20-1 were among these segments.

Per the germline V gene, CDR1 is DFQATT and CDR2 is SNEGSKA (reference sequence). The length of the CDR3 is 13 residues. The clonotype was recovered from a girl aged 2-17 years with multiple sclerosis. This sequence joins TRBV20-1 and TRBJ2-5; 8 nucleotides agree with TRBD2. Material: blood. The CDR3 region is CSARDRGGETQHF. As DNA, the CDR3 is TGCAGTGCTAGAGATCGGGGGGGAGAGACCCAGCACTTC.